This TCR beta chain was found in a study of regulatory T cells in long-lasting Graves disease. This clonotype was detected ten times or more. Indicated time point: newly diagnosed GD, antithyroid drugs for less than 3 months. The TCR library was prepared using RNA isolated from PBMCs. Researchers made TCR beta libraries by using iRepertoire HTBI primers and running Arm-PCR on CDR3 regions. TCRdb independently ran MiXCR on the multiplex PCR reads; one entry per CDR3 protein. Here the sample spans around 460,000 distinct CDR3 sequences, 14% being singletons. V shed 5 bases and J shed 0 bases, with 13 bases lying between them. This CDR3 spans 15 amino acids. This sample was shared with a second study, whose subject was T cells in Graves' hyperthyroidism and ophthalmopathy.

The chain uses TRBV12-3 or TRBV12-4 and TRBJ1-1; D is perhaps TRBD1 (6 bases). The clonotype was recovered from a woman between 50 and 59 years old with Graves disease. Sample: peripheral blood mononuclear cells (PBMCs), taken at new diagnosis, from a patient treated with antithyroid drugs. Here the CDR3 reads CASSPKGDMNTEAFF. The CDR3 coding sequence is TGTGCCAGCAGTCCTAAGGGGGACATGAACACTGAAGCTTTCTTT.